The 32 T cell receptor beta chains in this list originate from one sample, sequenced in a study of control samples from healthy donors and cancer patients. TCRdb's table, derived via immunoSEQ multiplex PCR, lists solely in-frame clones and lacks some. The table has 100,000 to 150,000 clones, around 94% seen once. Input material: PBMCs. These receptor sequences come from a man older than 75 with head and neck cancer.

The chain joins TRBV29-1 to TRBJ2-7; D might be TRBD1 (6 bases). Germline CDR1 and CDR2: SQVTM and ANQGSEA. The CDR3 loop spans 15 amino acids. Trimming took off 0 bases at V and 5 bases at J, with 17 bases between the two ends. The CDR3 coding sequence is TGCAGCGTTGAAGAAGGGCGCAGGGGTGAGGACGAGCAGTACTTC. Translation: CSVEEGRRGEDEQYF.

On this clone: Other DNA sequences of this sample code for an identical CDR3. The rearrangement links TRBV4-2 to TRBJ1-2, with TRBD1 as a possible D gene (6 bases). V lost 5 bases and J 7 bases, leaving 17 bases between the germline ends. The germline V gene encodes CDR1 LGHNA and CDR2 YNFKEQ. CDR3 length: 14 amino acids. The CDR3 region has the DNA TGTGCCAGCAGCTCAAACAGCGGGGGGCTTGGCTACACCTTC. It translates to CASSSNSGGLGYTF.

V gene TRBV14 combines with J gene TRBJ2-1, with a tentative D call TRBD2 (5 bases). The CDR3 length is 18 residues. Germline loops: CDR1 SGHDN, CDR2 FVKESK. Trimming took 2 bases from V and 0 from J, leaving 17 bases between them. This CDR3 reads CASSQKLLSAGSYNEQFF. CDR3 bases: TGTGCCAGCAGCCAAAAGCTCCTAAGTGCGGGCTCCTACAATGAGCAGTTCTTC. The full variable domain, in which reference TRBV14 and TRBJ2-1 provide the parts outside the CDR3, is EAGVTQFPSHSVIEKGQTVTLRCDPISGHDNLYWYRRVMGKEIKFLLHFVKESKQDESGMPNNRFLAERTGGTYSTLKVQPAELEDSGVYFCASSQKLLSAGSYNEQFFGPGTRLTVL.

V is TRBV3-1 (or the pseudogene TRBV3-2) and J is TRBJ1-3, with D possibly matching TRBD1 (5 bases). The ends were cut back, 0 bases at V and 9 bases at J, with 27 bases in the middle. CDR1 is LGHDT, CDR2 YNNKEL, per germline (reference sequence). The CDR3 is 19 amino acids. CDR3 loop: CASSQDSRPRGAVAGTIYF. CDR3 coding DNA: TGTGCCAGCAGCCAAGATTCCCGGCCGAGAGGGGCGGTTGCGGGCACCATATATTTT.

This rearrangement joins TRBV5-4 to TRBJ1-3, with D perhaps matching TRBD1 (5 bases). Per germline, CDR1 SGHNT and CDR2 YYREEE (reference sequence). The germline V and J ends were trimmed by 0 bases and 5 bases, with 18 bases remaining between them. The CDR3 is made up of 17 amino acids. This chain's CDR3 is CASSLAGVRGGRNTIYF. As DNA, the CDR3 is TGTGCCAGCAGCTTGGCCGGGGTTAGGGGAGGAAGAAACACCATATATTTT. The full variable domain, with the rest looked up from reference TRBV5-4 and TRBJ1-3, is ETGVTQSPTHLIKTRGQQVTLRCSSQSGHNTVSWYQQALGQGPQFIFQYYREEENGRGNFPPRFSGLQFPNYSSELNVNALELDDSALYLCASSLAGVRGGRNTIYFGEGSWLTVV.

The chain recombines TRBV2 with TRBJ2-7; tentative D call: TRBD1 (5 bases). The CDR3 consists of 13 residues. Germline V gives CDR1 SNHLY, CDR2 FYNNEI. Between the trimmed V and J ends, which lost 3 bases and 2 bases, there was a span of 8 bases. CDR3 protein: CASSESGTYEQYF. The CDR3, as DNA: TGTGCCAGCAGTGAGTCAGGGACCTACGAGCAGTACTTC. The variable domain in full, with the rest retrieved from reference TRBV2 and TRBJ2-7, is EPEVTQTPSHQVTQMGQEVILRCVPISNHLYFYWYRQILGQKVEFLVSFYNNEISEKSEIFDDQFSVERPDGSNFTLKIRSTKLEDSAMYFCASSESGTYEQYFGPGTRLTVT.

The V call is TRBV24-1, the J call TRBJ2-3; D gene unclear. V was clipped by 4 bases and J by 0 bases, with 13 bases between them. Germline V gene lookup returns CDR1 KGHDR and CDR2 SFDVKD. The CDR3 consists of 16 residues. CDR3 nucleotides: TGTGCCACCAGTGACCCCACACCGGACAGCACAGATACGCAGTATTTT. Residues: CATSDPTPDSTDTQYF.

V usage is TRBV18 and J usage is TRBJ1-2, with 7 bases that match TRBD1. The ends lost 6 bases at V and 2 bases at J; junction bases unmatched: 3. The CDR3 runs 13 residues. The V gene's germline CDR1 is KGHSH and CDR2 LQKENI. The CDR3 region is CASSSGQNYGYTF. CDR3 bases: TGTGCCAGCTCGTCGGGACAGAACTATGGCTACACCTTC.

This clone was detected only a few times. The J gene is TRBJ1-3, the V gene TRBV29-1; 10 positions match TRBD1. Germline-derived CDR1 and CDR2 are SQVTM and ANQGSEA. The CDR3 has 12 amino acids. The ends lost 7 bases at V and 7 bases at J; junction bases unmatched: 4. Here the CDR3 reads CSAPGQGNTIYF. CDR3 in DNA: TGCAGCGCCCCGGGACAGGGGAACACCATATATTTT.

This chain links TRBV12-3 or TRBV12-4 with TRBJ1-1; perhaps TRBD1 as D (5 bases). Trimming pared 3 bases from V and 3 bases from J, leaving 8 bases between. The CDR3 sequence is 13 residues long. The CDR3 is CASSFMTDTEAFF. The CDR3 DNA reads as TGTGCCAGCAGTTTCATGACAGACACTGAAGCTTTCTTT.

The chain uses TRBV5-4 and TRBJ1-1; 9 nucleotides agree with TRBD1. The CDR3 consists of 14 residues. J gave up 4 bases and V 2 bases, and 3 bases lay outside the gene matches. Germline values: CDR1 SGHNT, CDR2 YYREEE (reference sequence). CDR3 residues: CASSFGQGSTEAFF. The CDR3 bases are TGTGCCAGCAGCTTTGGACAGGGGAGCACTGAAGCTTTCTTT. The full variable domain, rest sourced from reference TRBV5-4 and TRBJ1-1, is ETGVTQSPTHLIKTRGQQVTLRCSSQSGHNTVSWYQQALGQGPQFIFQYYREEENGRGNFPPRFSGLQFPNYSSELNVNALELDDSALYLCASSFGQGSTEAFFGQGTRLTVV.

Written as DNA, the CDR3 is TGCGCCAGCAGTGACAGGACGAACACCGGGGAGCTGTTTTTT. Translating it yields CASSDRTNTGELFF. This rearrangement joins TRBV10-1 to TRBJ2-2; D not certain. The CDR3 loop spans 14 amino acids. V gave up 3 bases and J gave up 0 bases, with 5 bases separating them. CDR1 WNHNN and CDR2 SYGVQD come from the germline V gene (reference sequence).

This chain joins TRBV7-6 and TRBJ2-5; 10 nucleotides agree with TRBD1. Germline CDR1 and CDR2: SGHVS and FNYEAQ. The V and J ends lost 4 bases and 5 bases, in that order; junction bases with no gene match: 7. The CDR3 extends over 15 amino acids. CDR3 sequence (DNA): TGTGCCAGCAGCTGGGACAGGGGATATGGGGAGACCCAGTACTTC. This sequence encodes CASSWDRGYGETQYF.

This chain connects TRBV3-1 (or the pseudogene TRBV3-2) to TRBJ1-5; the D is unclear. Germline CDR1 reads LGHDT; CDR2 reads YNNKEL (reference sequence). Trimming removed 1 base from V and 2 bases from J, with 6 bases in between. There are 14 residues in the CDR3. The CDR3 region is CASSQGNGNQPQHF. The CDR3 DNA follows: TGTGCCAGCAGCCAAGGGAACGGCAATCAGCCCCAGCATTTT.

The chain couples TRBV5-4 to TRBJ2-1, with 10 bases identical to TRBD1. The CDR3 runs to 14 residues. Germline V lookup: CDR1 SGHNT, CDR2 YYREEE (reference sequence). The V and J ends lost 3 bases and 6 bases, in that order; junction bases with no gene match: 3. The CDR3: CASSYRDRGNEQFF. The DNA of the CDR3 is TGTGCCAGCAGCTACCGGGACAGGGGCAATGAGCAGTTCTTC.

This chain links TRBV29-1 with TRBJ2-2; D possibly corresponds to TRBD2 (5 bases). Between the trimmed V and J ends, which lost 3 bases and 3 bases, there was a span of 14 bases. This CDR3 contains 15 residues. Germline CDR1 is SQVTM and CDR2 is ANQGSEA. CDR3 residues: CSVDSGVGDTGELFF. The CDR3 region has the DNA TGCAGCGTTGATTCCGGGGTCGGGGACACCGGGGAGCTGTTTTTT.

The chain has TRBV3-1 (or the pseudogene TRBV3-2) and TRBJ1-1; D remains unclear. In germline, CDR1 is LGHDT, CDR2 YNNKEL (reference sequence). Trimming left V 1 base short and J 5 bases short, with 17 bases between. This CDR3 has 16 residues. DNA of the CDR3: TGTGCCAGCAGCCAAGTGGGAGCCATGGCATGGACTGAAGCTTTCTTT. It encodes CASSQVGAMAWTEAFF.

The V call is TRBV15, the J call TRBJ1-4; D is unclear. Germline V CDR1 and CDR2: LNHNV, YYDKDF (reference sequence). The CDR3 has 15 amino acids. Trimming took off 0 bases at V and 4 bases at J, with 9 bases between the two ends. The CDR3 is CATSRDPGVNEKLFF. CDR3 nucleotide sequence: TGTGCCACCAGCAGAGATCCCGGCGTTAATGAAAAACTGTTTTTT.

The J gene is TRBJ2-3, the V gene TRBV19, with 7 bases matching TRBD2. This CDR3 contains 15 residues. Germline CDR1 is LNHDA and CDR2 is SQIVND (reference sequence). J gave up 0 bases and V 8 bases, and 8 bases lay outside the gene matches. CDR3: CASGSGILSTDTQYF. As DNA, the CDR3 is TGTGCCAGTGGAAGCGGGATCCTTAGCACAGATACGCAGTATTTT.

The chain joins TRBV5-1 to TRBJ1-2; D gene ambiguous. The CDR3 spans 15 residues. Trimming cost V 1 base and J 4 bases, with 14 bases left between them. Germline CDR1 reads SGHRS; CDR2 reads YFSETQ. The CDR3 is CASSLSSRGTYGYTF. Written as DNA, the CDR3 is TGCGCCAGCAGCTTGTCATCCCGGGGAACCTATGGCTACACCTTC.

The rearrangement joins TRBV2 to TRBJ2-2; 9 nucleotides agree with TRBD1. The ends lost 6 bases at V and 5 bases at J; junction bases unmatched: 7. CDR1 is SNHLY, CDR2 FYNNEI, per germline. This CDR3 is 15 amino acids long. CDR3 nucleotides: TGTGCCAGCAGCACAACAGGGGGCCGGACCGGGGAGCTGTTTTTT. This translates into CASSTTGGRTGELFF. Filled out from reference TRBV2 and TRBJ2-2, the complete variable domain reads EPEVTQTPSHQVTQMGQEVILRCVPISNHLYFYWYRQILGQKVEFLVSFYNNEISEKSEIFDDQFSVERPDGSNFTLKIRSTKLEDSAMYFCASSTTGGRTGELFFGEGSRLTVL.

The chain joins TRBV2 to TRBJ1-5; 12 nucleotides line up with TRBD1. The V gene's germline CDR1 is SNHLY and CDR2 FYNNEI. The junction had 7 bases not matched to a gene; V was cut back by 6 bases and J by 4 bases. The CDR3 consists of 16 residues. Here the CDR3 reads CASRGQGAVSNQPQHF. The DNA for the CDR3 is TGTGCCAGCAGGGGACAGGGGGCAGTAAGTAATCAGCCCCAGCATTTT.

This rearrangement joins TRBV5-5 to TRBJ1-3; perhaps TRBD1 as D (5 bases). There are 17 residues in the CDR3. Germline V CDR1 and CDR2: SGHKS, YYEKEE (reference sequence). Between the trimmed V and J ends, which lost 4 bases and 0 bases, there was a span of 17 bases. DNA for the CDR3: TGTGCCAGCAGCCTCTTGCCCGGGGGGACCTCTGGAAACACCATATATTTT. Its protein is CASSLLPGGTSGNTIYF. Looking up the rest from reference TRBV5-5 and TRBJ1-3 gives the full variable domain: DAGVTQSPTHLIKTRGQQVTLRCSPISGHKSVSWYQQVLGQGPQFIFQYYEKEERGRGNFPDRFSARQFPNYSSELNVNALLLGDSALYLCASSLLPGGTSGNTIYFGEGSWLTVV.

The genes are TRBV9 and TRBJ2-3; D unresolved. The V gene lost 4 bases and the J gene lost 7 bases, with 10 bases spanning the gap. This CDR3 is built from 12 residues. Germline lookup yields CDR1 SGDLS and CDR2 YYNGEE. The CDR3 coding sequence is TGTGCCAGCAGCAACTCCTCCTATACGCAGTATTTT. Its protein product is CASSNSSYTQYF.

The chain links TRBV18 to TRBJ2-7, with 7 bases that match TRBD1. There are 14 residues in the CDR3. V trimming: 4 bases; J trimming: 3 bases; junction bases outside the gene matches: 6. The germline V gene encodes CDR1 KGHSH and CDR2 LQKENI. The CDR3 loop is CASSRAGTDYEQYF. DNA of the CDR3: TGTGCCAGCTCACGGGCCGGGACAGACTACGAGCAGTACTTC.

V gene TRBV14 combines with J gene TRBJ1-1; no clear D gene. Germline V CDR1 and CDR2: SGHDN, FVKESK. The CDR3 consists of 15 residues. V lost 0 bases, J lost 2 bases, and 10 bases lay in between. This chain's CDR3 is CASSQDLEFNTEAFF. As DNA, the CDR3 is TGTGCCAGCAGCCAAGACTTAGAGTTTAACACTGAAGCTTTCTTT.

This rearrangement joins TRBV5-6 to TRBJ1-1, with 10 positions matching TRBD1. Losses at the gene ends were 3 bases for V and 11 bases for J; bases not matched to a gene: 16. The CDR3 length is 16 residues. Germline CDR1 is SGHDT and CDR2 is YYEEEE. The CDR3 DNA follows: TGTGCCAGCAGCTCCGACAGGGGGCTGATGAGGTTTGTGGCTTTCTTT. Its translation is CASSSDRGLMRFVAFF.

The chain is built from TRBV12-3 or TRBV12-4 and TRBJ1-1; TRBD1 aligns across 9 bases. The CDR3 contains 13 residues. The V segment lost 7 bases and the J segment 13 bases; nucleotides outside the gene matches: 13. The CDR3 region is CASTPGQGRFVFF. The DNA for the CDR3 is TGTGCCAGCACCCCGGGACAGGGTCGGTTTGTTTTCTTT.

This chain links TRBV6-2 or TRBV6-3 with TRBJ2-1; D perhaps matches TRBD2 (5 bases). Germline-derived CDR1 and CDR2 are MNHEY and SVGEGT. Trimming pared 4 bases from V and 2 bases from J, leaving 9 bases between. The CDR3 extends over 14 amino acids. The DNA of the CDR3 is TGTGCCAGCAGTTGGCGACTAACCTACAATGAGCAGTTCTTC. Translating it yields CASSWRLTYNEQFF.

This clone was detected only once. This chain uses TRBV2 with TRBJ2-7; D is uncertain. Germline CDR1 reads SNHLY; CDR2 reads FYNNEI. Deletions cut 1 base from V and 2 bases from J, with 12 bases between. The CDR3 has 15 residues. The CDR3 DNA is TGTGCCAGCAGTGAAGGGAACTTTTTCCCCTACGAGCAGTACTTC. Amino acids: CASSEGNFFPYEQYF.

The chain is built from TRBV21-1 and TRBJ1-1; the table names TRBD1, a call not compared with the DNA. TRBV21-1 is a pseudogene locus. This CDR3 has 18 residues. Here the CDR3 DNA reads TGTGCCAGCAGCAAAGAGCAGGGGGGACAGGGGAGTAAGTCTGAAGCTTTCTTT. This translates into CASSKEQGGQGSKSEAFF.

This rearrangement joins TRBV7-2 to TRBJ2-2, with 9 bases identical to TRBD1. The CDR3 is 17 amino acids. The J segment lost 7 bases and the V segment lost 1 base, leaving 10 bases of the junction unmatched. Looked up from germline, CDR1 is SGHTA and CDR2 is FQGNSA. This CDR3 reads CASSLEQGARGGGELFF. The CDR3 DNA is TGTGCCAGCAGCTTAGAACAGGGGGCAAGGGGGGGCGGGGAGCTGTTTTTT.